These T cell receptor beta chains were read from a single sample in a study of OX40 agonist ivuxolimab in advanced cancers. Assay used: immunoSEQ multiplex PCR; TCRdb lists only in-frame clones, some missing. This table holds more than 10,000 clones, roughly 80% found once. The specimen was CD4+ or CD8+ T cells sorted from blood, collected in a trial of the OX40 agonist ivuxolimab. The source of these receptors is an adult with an advanced solid tumor such as melanoma, head and neck, liver or kidney cancer. CDR3s include the opening cysteine and the closing phenylalanine or tryptophan. D genes are given only for firm matches. Only part of the rows carry a size: once, few, many, or a class if the clone is expanded.

>NA|13|TRBJ1-5|TRBV7-8|NA
TGTGCCAGCACCACCGGGGCCCTAGAACCCCAGCATTTT
CASTTGALEPQHF
>NA|15|TRBJ1-2|TRBV7-9|TRBD1
TGTGCCAGCAGCTTAGCGGAGACAGGGATCTATGGCTACACCTTC
CASSLAETGIYGYTF
>once|15|TRBJ2-1|TRBV7-9|NA
TGTGCCAGCAGCGGACAGACCCCCTCCTACAATGAGCAGTTCTTC
CASSGQTPSYNEQFF
>few|14|TRBJ1-1|TRBV6-5|NA
TGTGCCAGCAGTGAACGGACAGACTATGCTGAAGCTTTCTTT
CASSERTDYAEAFF
>NA|14|TRBJ2-1|TRBV9|NA
TGTGCCAGCAGCGTAGGGGACGTAGACAATGAGCAGTTCTTC
CASSVGDVDNEQFF
>NA|16|TRBJ1-2|TRBV7-6|NA
TGTGCCAGCAGCTTCAACAGCGGGCTAGCTAACTATGGCTACACCTTC
CASSFNSGLANYGYTF
>few|14|TRBJ2-7|TRBV11-1|NA
TGTGCCAGCAGCTTAGCAGTCAGGGGAGACGAGCAGTACTTC
CASSLAVRGDEQYF
>NA|15|TRBJ1-3|TRBV11-1|TRBD1
TGTGCCAGCAGCCCCACAGGGGGCATACGAAACACCATATATTTT
CASSPTGGIRNTIYF
>NA|13|TRBJ2-7|TRBV11-2|TRBD2
TGTGCCAGTGGGGCAGGGAGGGCCTACGAGCAGTACTTC
CASGAGRAYEQYF
>few|14|TRBJ2-1|TRBV13|NA
TGTGCCAGCAGCCCGACGACGGGATACAATGAGCAGTTCTTC
CASSPTTGYNEQFF
>NA|14|TRBJ2-7|TRBV9|TRBD1
TGTGCCAGCAGCGTGACAGGGGGCCCCTACGAGCAGTACTTC
CASSVTGGPYEQYF
>NA|13|TRBJ1-2|TRBV4-1|NA
TGCGCCAGCAGCCCTTACGGGGGATATGGCTACACCTTC
CASSPYGGYGYTF
>NA|15|TRBJ2-7|TRBV4-1|NA
TGCGCCAGCAGCCAAGATCTCGGCACAGGAGGCGAGCAGTACTTC
CASSQDLGTGGEQYF
>medium-sized|14|TRBJ2-1|TRBV7-3|NA
TGTGCCAGCAGCCCTCAAGGTCGGGAAAATGAGCAGTTCTTC
CASSPQGRENEQFF
>NA|15|TRBJ2-7|TRBV27|TRBD2
TGTGCCAGCAGTCAACGGACTAGCGGGATGAGAGAGCAGTACTTC
CASSQRTSGMREQYF
>NA|14|TRBJ2-5|TRBV5-4|TRBD1
TGTGCCAGCAGGCCGGACAGGGCTGGGGAGACCCAGTACTTC
CASRPDRAGETQYF
>NA|10|TRBJ2-7|TRBV29-1|NA
TGCAGCGTTGAATCGGGCGAGCAGTACTTC
CSVESGEQYF
>NA|14|TRBJ1-1|TRBV11-2|NA
TGTGCCAGCAGCTTATCCGGGGTGGGCACTGAAGCTTTCTTT
CASSLSGVGTEAFF
>NA|14|TRBJ2-7|TRBV5-4|NA
TGTGCCAGCAGCCCCGGCCGGGAGTTCTACGAGCAGTACTTC
CASSPGREFYEQYF
>NA|16|TRBJ2-7|TRBV5-1|TRBD1
TGCGCCAGCAGCTTGGCTGGGGACAGGATGACGTACGAGCAGTACTTC
CASSLAGDRMTYEQYF
>once|15|TRBJ2-7|TRBV7-8|TRBD2
TGTGCCAGCAGCCTAACCGGGACTAGCGCTTCCGAGCAGTACTTC
CASSLTGTSASEQYF
>NA|15|TRBJ2-7|TRBV15|TRBD1
TGTGCCACCAGCAGGCTGGACAGGGGAATAAGGGAGCAGTACTTC
CATSRLDRGIREQYF
>NA|13|TRBJ2-7|TRBV7-6|NA
TGTGCCAGCAGCCCTCAGAGCGGTGACGAGCAGTACTTC
CASSPQSGDEQYF
>NA|16|TRBJ1-2|TRBV2|TRBD1
TGTGCCAGCAGTGGTCGGGGACAGGGGGTTAACTATGGCTACACCTTC
CASSGRGQGVNYGYTF
>NA|14|TRBJ1-5|TRBV4-1|NA
TGCGCCAGCAGCCAAGTCGGGGCTAGTCAGCCCCAGCATTTT
CASSQVGASQPQHF
>NA|15|TRBJ2-7|TRBV27|NA
TGTGCCAGCAGTTTCGGCGGTCCCATACCCTACGAGCAGTACTTC
CASSFGGPIPYEQYF
>NA|13|TRBJ2-7|TRBV5-6|NA
TGTGCCAGCAGTGGGTGGGACGGATACGAGCAGTACTTC
CASSGWDGYEQYF
>NA|16|TRBJ2-4|TRBV19|NA
TGTGCCAGTAGTATTGACTACGGCAGGAGCCAAAACATTCAGTACTTC
CASSIDYGRSQNIQYF
>once|14|TRBJ1-2|TRBV19|NA
TGTGCCAGTAGTATAACGGGGGCTTCCTATGGCTACACCTTC
CASSITGASYGYTF
>few|15|TRBJ1-5|TRBV15|NA
TGTGCCACCAGCAGAGATTGGGTCGATAATCAGCCCCAGCATTTT
CATSRDWVDNQPQHF
>NA|16|TRBJ2-7|TRBV4-1|NA
TGCGCCAGCAGCCAAGATTTTGCGGGGAGCTCCTACGAGCAGTACTTC
CASSQDFAGSSYEQYF
>NA|14|TRBJ2-7|TRBV11-1|TRBD1
TGTGCCAGCAGCATCGGGACAGGGACGGACGAGCAGTACTTC
CASSIGTGTDEQYF
>few|17|TRBJ2-5|TRBV2|TRBD2
TGTGCCAGCAGTGGGTGGCTAGCGGGGGGCCTTCAAGAGACCCAGTACTTC
CASSGWLAGGLQETQYF
>NA|15|TRBJ1-2|TRBV6-5|NA
TGTGCCAGCAGTTACGTGGCAGGGGAGCACTATGGCTACACCTTC
CASSYVAGEHYGYTF
>NA|17|TRBJ2-1|TRBV7-9|TRBD1
TGTGCCAGCAGCTTAAAAGGACAGGCCAGCTCCTACAATGAGCAGTTCTTC
CASSLKGQASSYNEQFF